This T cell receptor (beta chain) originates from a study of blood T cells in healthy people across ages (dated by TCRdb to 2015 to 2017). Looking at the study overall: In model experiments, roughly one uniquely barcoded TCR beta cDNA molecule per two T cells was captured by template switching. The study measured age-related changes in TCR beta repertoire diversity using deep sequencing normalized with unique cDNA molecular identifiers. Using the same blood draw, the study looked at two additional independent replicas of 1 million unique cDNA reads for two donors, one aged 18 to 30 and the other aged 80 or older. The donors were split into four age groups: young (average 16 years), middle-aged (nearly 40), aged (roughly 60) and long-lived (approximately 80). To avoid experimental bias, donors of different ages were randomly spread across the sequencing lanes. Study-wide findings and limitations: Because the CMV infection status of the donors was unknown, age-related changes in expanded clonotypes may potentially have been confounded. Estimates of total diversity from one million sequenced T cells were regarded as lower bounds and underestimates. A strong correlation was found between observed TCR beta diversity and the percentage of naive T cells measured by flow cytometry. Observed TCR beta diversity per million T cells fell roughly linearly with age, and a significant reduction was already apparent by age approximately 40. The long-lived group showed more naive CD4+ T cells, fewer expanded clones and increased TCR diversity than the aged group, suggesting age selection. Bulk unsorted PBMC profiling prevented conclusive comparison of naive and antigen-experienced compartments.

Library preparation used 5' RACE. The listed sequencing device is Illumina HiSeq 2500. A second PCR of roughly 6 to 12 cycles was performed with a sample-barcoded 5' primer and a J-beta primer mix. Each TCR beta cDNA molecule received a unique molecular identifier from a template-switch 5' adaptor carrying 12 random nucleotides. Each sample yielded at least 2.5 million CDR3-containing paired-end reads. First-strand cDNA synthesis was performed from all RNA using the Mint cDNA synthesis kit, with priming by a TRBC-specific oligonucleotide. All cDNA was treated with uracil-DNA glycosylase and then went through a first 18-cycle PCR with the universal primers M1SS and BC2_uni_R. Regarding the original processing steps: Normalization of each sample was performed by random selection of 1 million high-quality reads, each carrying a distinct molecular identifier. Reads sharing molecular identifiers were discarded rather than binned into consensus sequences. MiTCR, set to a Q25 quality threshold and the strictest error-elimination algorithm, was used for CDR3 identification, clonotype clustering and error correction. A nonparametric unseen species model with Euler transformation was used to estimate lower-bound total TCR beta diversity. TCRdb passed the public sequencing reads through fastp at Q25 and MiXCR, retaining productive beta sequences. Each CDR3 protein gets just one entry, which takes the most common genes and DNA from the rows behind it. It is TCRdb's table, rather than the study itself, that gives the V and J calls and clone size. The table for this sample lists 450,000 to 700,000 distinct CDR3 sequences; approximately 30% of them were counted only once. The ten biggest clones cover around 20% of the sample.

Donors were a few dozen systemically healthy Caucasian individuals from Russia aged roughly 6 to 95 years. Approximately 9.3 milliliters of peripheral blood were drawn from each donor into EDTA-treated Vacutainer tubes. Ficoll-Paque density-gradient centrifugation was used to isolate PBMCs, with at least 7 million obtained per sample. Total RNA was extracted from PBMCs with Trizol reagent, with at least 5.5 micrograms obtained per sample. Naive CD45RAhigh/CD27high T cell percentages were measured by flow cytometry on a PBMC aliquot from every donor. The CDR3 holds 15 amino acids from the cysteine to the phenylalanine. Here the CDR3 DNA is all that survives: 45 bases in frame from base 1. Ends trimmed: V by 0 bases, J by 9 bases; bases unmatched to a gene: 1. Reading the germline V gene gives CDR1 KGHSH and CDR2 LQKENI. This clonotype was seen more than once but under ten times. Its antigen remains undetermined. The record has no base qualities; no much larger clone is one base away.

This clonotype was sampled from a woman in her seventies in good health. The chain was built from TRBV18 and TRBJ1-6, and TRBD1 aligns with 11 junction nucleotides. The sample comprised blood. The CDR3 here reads CASSPPGTGGSPLHF. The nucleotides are TGTGCCAGCTCACCACCGGGGACAGGGGGTTCACCCCTCCACTTT.